These 26 T cell receptor beta chains share one sample of origin, sequenced in a study of blood T cell repertoires in COVID-19. Profiled with immunoSEQ multiplex PCR; TCRdb holds only in-frame clones, not every one. The sample has some 150,000 clones; 80% are singletons. Source material: peripheral blood. Receptors originate from a woman between 50 and 59 years old with acute or convalescent COVID-19.

V usage is TRBV7-9 and J usage is TRBJ2-5, with no clear D. The germline V and J ends were trimmed by 2 bases and 5 bases, with 3 bases remaining between them. The CDR3 runs to 11 residues. From germline, CDR1 is SEHNR and CDR2 FQNEAQ (reference sequence). CDR3 region: CASSLLETQYF. CDR3 sequence (DNA): TGTGCCAGCAGCTTACTGGAGACCCAGTACTTC.

V gene TRBV3-1 (or the pseudogene TRBV3-2) combines with J gene TRBJ2-1; D may be TRBD2 (5 bases). V dropped 0 bases and J dropped 0 bases, with 6 bases sitting between them. This CDR3 is built from 15 residues. The germline V gene has CDR1 LGHDT and CDR2 YNNKEL (reference sequence). The CDR3 protein is CASSQDAGSYNEQFF. The CDR3 DNA reads as TGTGCCAGCAGCCAAGATGCGGGCTCCTACAATGAGCAGTTCTTC.

This clone was observed a few times. The V and J genes are TRBV7-3 and TRBJ2-3; 7 positions agree with TRBD2. CDR3 length: 16 residues. J lost 1 base, V lost 1 base, and 5 bases had no gene match. Germline CDR1 is SGHTA and CDR2 is FQGTGA. Written as DNA, the CDR3 is TGTGCCAGCAGCTTAATATTTGGGGGGGGCACAGATACGCAGTATTTT. Amino acids: CASSLIFGGGTDTQYF.

The table lists this clone with a few counts. The V gene is TRBV5-1, the J gene TRBJ1-1; 7 positions match TRBD1. Germline-derived CDR1 and CDR2 are SGHRS and YFSETQ. The ends lost 1 base at V and 4 bases at J; junction bases unmatched: 4. This CDR3 region has 14 residues. The CDR3, as DNA: TGCGCCAGCAGCTTGACGTCAGGGGGCACTGAAGCTTTCTTT. Its protein product is CASSLTSGGTEAFF.

The chain joins TRBV29-1 to TRBJ1-4; 8 nucleotides align to TRBD1. CDR1 SQVTM and CDR2 ANQGSEA come from the germline V gene. CDR3 length: 13 residues. Trimming took 3 bases from V and 15 from J; bases not matched to a gene: 12. The DNA for the CDR3 is TGCAGCGTTGAGATTGGAAGAAACAGGGGGGTGTTTTTT. It encodes CSVEIGRNRGVFF.

CDR3 nucleotide sequence: TGTGCCAGCAGCGTAGGAGCGGGGGGGGCCGCCGGGGAGCTGTTTTTT. Amino acids: CASSVGAGGAAGELFF. The V and J genes are TRBV9 and TRBJ2-2, with 10 bases identical to TRBD2. Losses at the gene ends were 0 bases for V and 6 bases for J; bases not matched to a gene: 5. This CDR3 contains 16 residues. Germline V gives CDR1 SGDLS, CDR2 YYNGEE.

The genes are TRBV4-3 and TRBJ1-2, with D hard to call. This CDR3 has 14 amino acids. Per germline, CDR1 LGHNA and CDR2 YSLEER. Trimming shortened V by 0 bases and J by 5 bases, and 10 bases separated the two germline ends. CDR3 protein: CASSQDRGSYGYTF. The CDR3 DNA sequence: TGCGCCAGCAGCCAAGATCGGGGATCATATGGCTACACCTTC.

The chain uses TRBV19 and TRBJ1-6, with 8 nucleotides matching TRBD1. The J segment lost 1 base and the V segment lost 7 bases, leaving 18 bases of the junction unmatched. Germline-derived CDR1 and CDR2 are LNHDA and SQIVND (reference sequence). The CDR3 runs to 20 residues. CDR3 bases: TGTGCCAGTAATGATGAAGGACAGGGAATACCAGGGTCCTATAATTCACCCCTCCACTTT. This codes for CASNDEGQGIPGSYNSPLHF.

The rearrangement links TRBV11-3 to TRBJ2-2, with D hard to call. From germline, CDR1 is SGHNT and CDR2 YENEEA. This CDR3 comprises 12 residues. V gave up 2 bases and J gave up 7 bases, with 5 bases separating them. The CDR3 loop is CASSLPGGELFF. The CDR3, as DNA: TGTGCCAGCAGCTTACCGGGCGGGGAGCTGTTTTTT. The complete variable domain, with remaining parts taken from reference TRBV11-3 and TRBJ2-2, reads EAGVVQSPRYKIIEKKQPVAFWCNPISGHNTLYWYLQNLGQGPELLIRYENEEAVDDSQLPKDRFSAERLKGVDSTLKIQPAELGDSAVYLCASSLPGGELFFGEGSRLTVL.

This rearrangement joins TRBV6-5 to TRBJ1-5; D is ambiguous. Germline values: CDR1 MNHEY, CDR2 SVGAGI. The CDR3 has 14 residues. Trimming removed 7 bases from V and 0 bases from J, with 10 bases in between. CDR3 sequence reads: CASTAGSSNQPQHF. CDR3 bases: TGTGCCAGCACCGCGGGGAGTAGCAATCAGCCCCAGCATTTT.

V and J are TRBV5-1 and TRBJ1-5; 7 nucleotides match TRBD1. Looked up from germline, CDR1 is SGHRS and CDR2 is YFSETQ. The length of the CDR3 is 14 residues. Trimming removed 4 bases from V and 2 bases from J; junction bases left unmatched: 3. CDR3 DNA sequence: TGCGCCAGCAGCACAGGGACAGGCAATCAGCCCCAGCATTTT. It encodes CASSTGTGNQPQHF.

The V gene is TRBV7-2, the J gene TRBJ2-7; TRBD2 agrees at 7 bases. The junction had 7 bases not matched to a gene; V was cut back by 3 bases and J by 5 bases. The CDR3 contains 14 residues. Germline V gene sequence: CDR1 SGHTA, CDR2 FQGNSA. The CDR3 here is CASSLERGTDEQYF. CDR3 sequence (DNA): TGTGCCAGCAGCTTGGAGCGGGGAACGGACGAGCAGTACTTC.

This chain joins TRBV15 and TRBJ2-3; 8 nucleotides match TRBD1. There are 16 residues in the CDR3. Germline V CDR1 and CDR2: LNHNV, YYDKDF (reference sequence). V dropped 1 base and J dropped 3; count of bases not matched to a gene: 6. The CDR3 coding sequence is TGTGCCACCAGCAGAGCAGGGGGCAGTGGAACAGATACGCAGTATTTT. It yields the protein CATSRAGGSGTDTQYF. The full variable domain, its missing parts supplied by reference TRBV15 and TRBJ2-3, is DAMVIQNPRYQVTQFGKPVTLSCSQTLNHNVMYWYQQKSSQAPKLLFHYYDKDFNNEADTPDNFQSRRPNTSFCFLDIRSPGLGDTAMYLCATSRAGGSGTDTQYFGPGTRLTVL.

This clone was recorded a few times. This rearrangement joins TRBV5-4 to TRBJ2-7, with TRBD1 matching over 10 bases. The CDR3 is 15 residues long. The ends lost 0 bases at V and 7 bases at J; junction bases unmatched: 7. Germline lookup yields CDR1 SGHNT and CDR2 YYREEE (reference sequence). CDR3 protein: CASSLALDRGHEQYF. As DNA, the CDR3 is TGTGCCAGCAGCTTGGCCCTCGACAGGGGGCATGAGCAGTACTTC.

The chain is built from TRBV9 and TRBJ1-1, with a tentative D call TRBD1 (6 bases). The germline gives CDR1 SGDLS, CDR2 YYNGEE. Trimming left V 2 bases short and J 5 bases short, with 13 bases between. The CDR3 has 14 residues. The CDR3 coding sequence is TGTGCCAGCAGCGTCTCCGGGACACAAACTGAAGCTTTCTTT. It is translated as CASSVSGTQTEAFF. The full variable domain, with the rest looked up from reference TRBV9 and TRBJ1-1, is DSGVTQTPKHLITATGQRVTLRCSPRSGDLSVYWYQQSLDQGLQFLIQYYNGEERAKGNILERFSAQQFPDLHSELNLSSLELGDSALYFCASSVSGTQTEAFFGQGTRLTVV.

The chain recombines TRBV10-3 with TRBJ1-2, with D tentatively TRBD1 (5 bases). Trimming pared 0 bases from V and 6 bases from J, leaving 11 bases between. The CDR3 loop spans 14 amino acids. From germline, CDR1 is ENHRY and CDR2 SYGVKD. CDR3 protein: CAISESGGTNGYTF. As DNA, the CDR3 is TGTGCCATCAGTGAGTCGGGGGGTACTAATGGCTACACCTTC.

The V call is TRBV10-2, the J call TRBJ2-1; no reliable D call. Germline assignment: CDR1 WSHSY and CDR2 SAAADI. Trimming left V 6 bases short and J 9 bases short, with 9 bases between. This CDR3 is 11 amino acids long. The CDR3 is CASSSEAEQFF. The CDR3 region has the DNA TGCGCCAGCAGCTCAGAGGCTGAGCAGTTCTTC.

The DNA of the CDR3 is TGTGCCAGCAGTTTATCAGGGCGGGCGAGCTCCTACAATGAGCAGTTCTTC. Translation gives CASSLSGRASSYNEQFF. The rearrangement joins TRBV27 to TRBJ2-1; D may be TRBD2 (5 bases). V shed 0 bases and J shed 0 bases, with 12 bases lying between them. Germline V CDR1 and CDR2: MNHEY, SMNVEV (reference sequence). The CDR3 runs 17 residues.

This chain links TRBV5-1 with TRBJ1-1; 10 bases map to TRBD1. The length of the CDR3 is 19 residues. The germline CDR1 and CDR2 sequences are SGHRS and YFSETQ. Unmatched junction bases numbered 15, after V lost 4 bases and J lost 0 bases. The CDR3 sequence: CASSPGTGAAPLMNTEAFF. The DNA for the CDR3 is TGCGCCAGCAGCCCCGGGACAGGGGCCGCCCCATTAATGAACACTGAAGCTTTCTTT.

This chain connects TRBV27 to TRBJ1-5; 9 bases agree with TRBD1. Per germline, CDR1 MNHEY and CDR2 SMNVEV (reference sequence). The ends lost 5 bases at V and 6 bases at J; junction bases unmatched: 11. The CDR3 consists of 16 residues. The CDR3 DNA follows: TGTGCCAGCAGTCCGAAGGACAGGGGTAGGGGTCAGCCCCAGCATTTT. This translates into CASSPKDRGRGQPQHF.

The chain links TRBV29-1 to TRBJ2-3, with 8 positions matching TRBD1. From germline, CDR1 is SQVTM and CDR2 ANQGSEA. The CDR3 is 12 amino acids. Germline trimming cut 6 bases from V and 6 bases from J; bases unmatched to any gene: 5. The CDR3 here is CSVRTGKDTQYF. The DNA of the CDR3 is TGCAGCGTCCGGACAGGGAAGGATACGCAGTATTTT.

The chain employs TRBV4-3 and TRBJ2-7, with 8 bases that match TRBD2. Trimming took 1 base from V and 3 from J; bases not matched to a gene: 8. Germline lookup yields CDR1 LGHNA and CDR2 YSLEER. The CDR3 extends over 16 amino acids. In DNA form, the CDR3 reads TGCGCCAGCAGCCAAGTCGGGGGGGAGAGGGACTACGAGCAGTACTTC. Translation gives CASSQVGGERDYEQYF.

This rearrangement joins TRBV7-7 to TRBJ1-5, with 10 bases matching TRBD1. The V and J ends lost 5 bases and 7 bases, in that order; junction bases with no gene match: 23. The CDR3 covers 20 residues. Per the germline V gene, CDR1 is SSHAT and CDR2 is FNYEAQ (reference sequence). Here the CDR3 reads CASSLLPGTGDEKEEQPQHF. The CDR3 nucleotides read TGTGCCAGCAGCCTACTACCCGGGACAGGGGATGAGAAGGAGGAACAGCCCCAGCATTTT. Looking up the rest from reference TRBV7-7 and TRBJ1-5 gives the full variable domain: GAGVSQSPRYKVTKRGQDVTLRCDPISSHATLYWYQQALGQGPEFLTYFNYEAQPDKSGLPSDRFSAERPEGSISTLTIQRTEQRDSAMYRCASSLLPGTGDEKEEQPQHFGDGTRLSIL.

The chain links TRBV5-1 to TRBJ2-1; D perhaps matches TRBD2 (6 bases). Germline CDR1 reads SGHRS; CDR2 reads YFSETQ. The CDR3 runs 15 residues. V lost 0 bases and J 8 bases, leaving 15 bases between the germline ends. CDR3 in DNA: TGCGCCAGCAGCTTGGAAGGAGGGAGCATCTATGAGCAGTTCTTC. It encodes CASSLEGGSIYEQFF. Full variable domain (missing parts from reference TRBV5-1 and TRBJ2-1): KAGVTQTPRYLIKTRGQQVTLSCSPISGHRSVSWYQQTPGQGLQFLFEYFSETQRNKGNFPGRFSGRQFSNSRSEMNVSTLELGDSALYLCASSLEGGSIYEQFFGPGTRLTVL.

This sequence joins TRBV21-1 and TRBJ2-3; the table's D call, TRBD1, has no DNA check behind it. TRBV21-1 is a recognized pseudogene. The CDR3 length is 15 residues. CDR3 DNA sequence: TGTGCCAGCAGCAAAGACAGGGAATGCACAGATACGCAGTATTTT. It specifies CASSKDRECTDTQYF.

The chain uses TRBV19 and TRBJ2-5, with TRBD2 matching 8 bases. The CDR3 runs 14 residues. Per the germline V gene, CDR1 is LNHDA and CDR2 is SQIVND (reference sequence). V lost 7 bases and J lost 3; bases outside the gene matches: 7. The CDR3 spells CASTTGGGKETQYF. CDR3 DNA sequence: TGTGCCAGTACCACGGGAGGGGGGAAAGAGACCCAGTACTTC.